Here is one T cell receptor beta chain with its context. The target antigen is unknown. This sample stems from a study of neoadjuvant anti-PD-1 for oral cavity cancer. Looking at the study overall: Nivolumab at 3 mg/kg was mostly given biweekly, three to four doses, pre-surgery.

The CDR3 loop spans 18 amino acids. After removal of 2 bases from V and 4 bases from J, the junction contained 14 bases not matched to a gene. CDR1 is LNHNV and CDR2 is YYDKDF in the germline V gene (reference sequence). Study-wide results and limits: After neoadjuvant nivolumab, PBMC T cell clonality was significantly higher in non-responders than responders. Only a few patients per response group were TCR-analyzed; validation needed.

Produced via immunoSEQ multiplex PCR; TCRdb's table is partial and in-frame only. In the table there are 11,000 to 15,000 clones, approximately 70% of which are singletons. The sequenced sample was PBMCs, obtained before nivolumab (anti-PD-1) treatment. This chain connects TRBV15 to TRBJ1-3, with 7 positions matching TRBD1. This clonotype was sampled from a person aged 40 to 85 with oral cavity squamous cell carcinoma. The CDR3 here is CATSRSYPDRVWGNTIYF. In nucleotides, the CDR3 is TGTGCCACCAGCAGATCCTACCCTGACAGGGTGTGGGGAAACACCATATATTTT.